This T cell receptor (beta chain) is from a study of graft-versus-host responses after intestinal transplantation. Repertoires were generated with immunoSEQ multiplex PCR, while TCRdb's copy carries only in-frame clones and drops some. The repertoire has 85,000 to 110,000 clones, over 85% of them found once; the top ten carry approximately 1%. Trimming cost V 6 bases and J 6 bases, with 11 bases left between them. CDR1 LNHDA and CDR2 SQIVND come from the germline V gene (reference sequence). The CDR3 has 12 residues. On this clone itself: Antigen specificity is unknown.

Study-wide results and caveats: Marrow from the recipient contained GvH clones, some of which had appeared first in ileum or blood.

Material: unstimulated CD8+ T cells sorted from spleen or lymph node cells, obtained before intestinal transplant. The V call is TRBV19, the J call TRBJ1-2; maybe TRBD1 (6 bases). This sequence originates from a human donor who received an intestinal transplant. In DNA, the CDR3 is TGTGCCAGTAGCCGGGGGGACAATGGCTACACCTTC. Translating gives CASSRGDNGYTF.